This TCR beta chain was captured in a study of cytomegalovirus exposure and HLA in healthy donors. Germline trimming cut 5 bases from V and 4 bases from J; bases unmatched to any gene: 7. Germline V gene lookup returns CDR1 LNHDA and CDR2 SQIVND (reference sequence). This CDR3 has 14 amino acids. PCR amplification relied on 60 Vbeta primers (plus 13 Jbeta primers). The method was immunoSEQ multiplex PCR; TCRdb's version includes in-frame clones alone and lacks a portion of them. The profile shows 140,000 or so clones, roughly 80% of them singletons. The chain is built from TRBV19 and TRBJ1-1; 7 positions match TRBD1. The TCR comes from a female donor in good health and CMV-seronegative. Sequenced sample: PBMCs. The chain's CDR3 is CASSLTGTGTEAFF. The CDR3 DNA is TGTGCCAGTAGTTTGACAGGGACCGGCACTGAAGCTTTCTTT.